Sequencing of this TCR beta chain was carried out in a study of cytomegalovirus exposure and HLA in healthy donors. Study-level background: A later analysis reported the 100 to 150 validation repertoires used the same platform as the approximately 660 first-cohort repertoires. Study-level findings and limits: The study flagged roughly 150 TCR beta chains as cytomegalovirus-associated. Accounts indicate the classifier identified cytomegalovirus status with strong specificity and sensitivity.

V shed 0 bases and J shed 4 bases, with 10 bases lying between them. The CDR3 loop spans 14 amino acids. CDR1 is SGDLS, CDR2 YYNGEE, per germline. Data came from immunoSEQ multiplex PCR; TCRdb stores just in-frame clones and leaves some out. The sample includes 250,000 to 300,000 clones, 90% seen only once; the top ten take 0.35% to 0.4%. To note about this clone: Its target is not known.

V usage is TRBV9 and J usage is TRBJ1-1; the D gene is possibly TRBD1 (5 bases). Sample: PBMCs. The receptor was derived from a woman aged 18-29 years in good health and CMV-seronegative. In nucleotides, the CDR3 is TGTGCCAGCAGCGTAGCGGGGGGGAGCACTGAAGCTTTCTTT. It encodes CASSVAGGSTEAFF.